A single sample gave rise to the 10 T cell receptor beta chains below, sequenced in a study of T cells in Graves' hyperthyroidism and ophthalmopathy. RNA transcripts provided the source from which TCR beta CDR3 regions were amplified. The primer set for the first-round RT-PCR of the TCR CDR3 was HTBI. TCRdb reprocessed the multiplex PCR reads with MiXCR, giving one entry per CDR3 protein. The data contain around 520,000 distinct CDR3 sequences, roughly 14% of them seen just once; the ten biggest clones take up 15% to 20%. Sequenced: blood. These receptors all come from a woman aged 18-29 years with Graves' hyperthyroidism.

The chain is built from TRBV4-1 and TRBJ2-1; D call uncertain. The CDR3 covers 14 residues. V lost 0 bases, J lost 10 bases, and 13 bases lay in between. CDR1 and CDR2 from the germline V gene are MGHRA and YSYEKL. CDR3 loop: CASSQDRQTEEQFF. The CDR3 DNA sequence: TGCGCCAGCAGCCAAGATCGCCAGACGGAAGAGCAGTTCTTC.

In this sample, this clonotype turned up a few times. This chain links TRBV7-6 with TRBJ1-1; D remains unclear. V was clipped by 7 bases and J by 10 bases, with 13 bases between them. This CDR3 is built from 11 residues. Germline assignment: CDR1 SGHVS and CDR2 FNYEAQ. CDR3 in amino acids: CASTTTGRAFF. DNA for the CDR3: TGTGCCAGCACCACGACCGGGAGAGCTTTCTTT.

In this sample, this clonotype turned up many times. The V call is TRBV10-2, the J call TRBJ1-1; a weak D match, TRBD1 (5 bases). Germline V CDR1 and CDR2: WSHSY, SAAADI. CDR3 length: 14 amino acids. Deletions cut 2 bases from V and 5 bases from J, with 12 bases between. In nucleotides, the CDR3 is TGCGCCAGCAGTGAGGTGTCAGGGAATACTGAAGCTTTCTTT. This gives the protein CASSEVSGNTEAFF.

This clonotype showed up many times. The genes are TRBV28 and TRBJ1-2; tentative D call: TRBD1 (5 bases). This CDR3 contains 14 residues. CDR1 MDHEN and CDR2 SYDVKM come from the germline V gene. V shed 3 bases and J shed 6 bases, with 14 bases lying between them. The CDR3: CASSFGQGGDGYTF. CDR3 nucleotide sequence: TGTGCCAGCAGTTTCGGCCAGGGAGGCGATGGCTACACCTTC.

This clonotype has at least ten counts. The chain carries TRBV28 and TRBJ2-7; maybe TRBD2 (7 bases). V gave up 5 bases and J gave up 5 bases, with 16 bases separating them. Germline CDR1 reads MDHEN; CDR2 reads SYDVKM. The CDR3 spans 14 residues. The chain's CDR3 is CASSLWGAGDEQYF. Here the CDR3 DNA reads TGTGCCAGCAGTCTCTGGGGGGCGGGAGACGAGCAGTACTTC.

In its sample, this clonotype was seen many times. The V and J genes are TRBV12-3 or TRBV12-4 and TRBJ1-2; D is uncertain. The CDR3 loop spans 13 amino acids. Trimming removed 1 base from V and 6 bases from J, with 9 bases in between. The DNA for the CDR3 is TGTGCCAGCAGTTTAGTAAGAGGGAATGGCTACACCTTC. Protein: CASSLVRGNGYTF.

In this sample, this clonotype turned up many times. This chain connects TRBV29-1 to TRBJ2-7, with D perhaps TRBD1 (5 bases). The CDR3 contains 12 residues. V was clipped by 8 bases and J by 5 bases, with 16 bases between them. CDR1 and CDR2 from the germline V gene are SQVTM and ANQGSEA. The CDR3 nucleotides read TGCAGCACAGGACATTCCTGGGACGAGCAGTACTTC. Encoded protein: CSTGHSWDEQYF.

This clonotype was recorded a few times. J is TRBJ2-1 and V is TRBV3-1, with D tentatively TRBD1 or TRBD2 (6 bases each). The germline CDR1 and CDR2 sequences are LGHDT and YNNKEL (reference sequence). The CDR3 contains 14 residues. Trimming removed 0 bases at V and 9 bases at J, with 12 bases between. The CDR3 nucleotides read TGTGCCAGCAGCCAAGAAGGGGGACTGGTTGAGCAGTTCTTC. Translated: CASSQEGGLVEQFF.

This clonotype was seen a few times. The V and J genes are TRBV7-3 and TRBJ2-2, with 7 positions matching TRBD2. The CDR3 length is 20 residues. Germline assignment: CDR1 SGHTA and CDR2 FQGTGA. V was pared by 5 bases and J by 4 bases, with 22 bases of the junction left unmatched. The CDR3 sequence is CASSLTSGTKLGVGTGELFF. In DNA form, the CDR3 reads TGTGCCAGCAGCCTGACCTCCGGGACTAAACTCGGCGTGGGCACCGGGGAGCTGTTTTTT.

The sample holds a few counts of this clonotype. The chain is built from TRBV20-1 and TRBJ1-1, with D perhaps matching TRBD1 (6 bases). This CDR3 spans 11 amino acids. Trimming pared 6 bases from V and 10 bases from J, leaving 15 bases between. The V gene's germline CDR1 is DFQATT and CDR2 SNEGSKA (reference sequence). The CDR3 nucleotides are TGCAGTGCAAAGGAGGGGGTCGTAGCTTTCTTT. Translating it yields CSAKEGVVAFF.